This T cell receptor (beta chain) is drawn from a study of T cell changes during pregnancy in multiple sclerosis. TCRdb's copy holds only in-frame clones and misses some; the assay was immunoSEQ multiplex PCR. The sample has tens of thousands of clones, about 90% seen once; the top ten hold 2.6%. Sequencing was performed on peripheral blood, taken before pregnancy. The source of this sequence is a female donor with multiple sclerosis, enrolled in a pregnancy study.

CDR3 in amino acids: CASRLAGVETQYF. The DNA for the CDR3 is TGCGCCAGCAGACTAGCGGGAGTAGAGACCCAGTACTTC. The chain is built from TRBV10-2 and TRBJ2-5; TRBD2 matches 11 bases. Per germline, CDR1 WSHSY and CDR2 SAAADI. The CDR3 has 13 amino acids. The trim removed 6 bases at V and 4 bases at J, leaving 1 base unmatched.